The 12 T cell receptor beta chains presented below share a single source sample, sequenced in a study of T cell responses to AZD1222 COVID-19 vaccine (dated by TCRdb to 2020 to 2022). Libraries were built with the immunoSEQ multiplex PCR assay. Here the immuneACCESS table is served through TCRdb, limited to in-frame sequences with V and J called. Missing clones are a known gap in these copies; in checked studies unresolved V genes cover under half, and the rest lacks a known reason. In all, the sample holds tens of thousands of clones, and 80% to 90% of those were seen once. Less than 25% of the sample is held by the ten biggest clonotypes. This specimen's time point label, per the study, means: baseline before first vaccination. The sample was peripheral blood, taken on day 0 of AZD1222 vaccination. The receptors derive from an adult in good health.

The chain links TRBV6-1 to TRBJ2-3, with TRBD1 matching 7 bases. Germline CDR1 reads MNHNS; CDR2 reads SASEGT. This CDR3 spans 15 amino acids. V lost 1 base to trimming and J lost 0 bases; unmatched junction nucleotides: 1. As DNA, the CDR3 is TGTGCCAGCAGTGAAGGGACAGGCAGCACAGATACGCAGTATTTT. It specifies CASSEGTGSTDTQYF.

The CDR3 DNA follows: TGTGCCAGCTCCCGCCAGACAGGCACCAATACAGATACGCAGTATTTT. This codes for CASSRQTGTNTDTQYF. The chain combines TRBV18 with TRBJ2-3; maybe TRBD1 (6 bases). The CDR3 has 16 residues. Trimming took off 6 bases at V and 3 bases at J, with 19 bases between the two ends. The V gene's germline CDR1 is KGHSH and CDR2 LQKENI.

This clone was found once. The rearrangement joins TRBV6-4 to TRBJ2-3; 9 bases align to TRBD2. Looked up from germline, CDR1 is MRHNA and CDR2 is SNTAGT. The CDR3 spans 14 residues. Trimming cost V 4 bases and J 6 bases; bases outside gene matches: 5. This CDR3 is CASSGGGGADTQYF. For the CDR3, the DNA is TGTGCCAGCAGTGGCGGCGGGGGGGCCGATACGCAGTATTTT.

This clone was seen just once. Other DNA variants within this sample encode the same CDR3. CDR3 amino acids: CAWSEDSNQPQHF. CDR3 sequence (DNA): TGTGCCTGGAGTGAGGATAGCAATCAGCCCCAGCATTTT. The chain has TRBV30 and TRBJ1-5, with D unclear. Germline CDR1 and CDR2: GTSNPN and SVGIG (reference sequence). The length of the CDR3 is 13 residues. V was clipped by 1 base and J by 0 bases, with 4 bases between them.

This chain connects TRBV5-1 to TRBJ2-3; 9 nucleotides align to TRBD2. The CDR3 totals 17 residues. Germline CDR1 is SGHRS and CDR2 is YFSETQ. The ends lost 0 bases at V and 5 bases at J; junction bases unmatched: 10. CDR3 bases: TGCGCCAGCAGCTTGGCCCCGATAGCGGGGGTGAGAGATACGCAGTATTTT. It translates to CASSLAPIAGVRDTQYF.

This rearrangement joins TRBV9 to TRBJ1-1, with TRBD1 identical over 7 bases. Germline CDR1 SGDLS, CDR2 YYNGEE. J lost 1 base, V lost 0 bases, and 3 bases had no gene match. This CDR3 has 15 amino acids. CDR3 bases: TGTGCCAGCAGCGTAGCTCCAGGGGGGAACACTGAAGCTTTCTTT. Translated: CASSVAPGGNTEAFF.

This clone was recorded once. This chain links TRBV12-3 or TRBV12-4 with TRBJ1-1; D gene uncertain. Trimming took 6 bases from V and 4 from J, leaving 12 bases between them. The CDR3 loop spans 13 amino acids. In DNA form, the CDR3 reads TGTGCCAGCAGAGGGTTCGACCTCACTGAAGCTTTCTTT. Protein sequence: CASRGFDLTEAFF.

The chain's CDR3 is CASSYHDSSYEQYF. The CDR3 DNA is TGTGCCAGCAGTTACCACGACAGTTCCTACGAGCAGTACTTC. This chain joins TRBV6-5 and TRBJ2-7, with a tentative D call TRBD1 (5 bases). The germline CDR1 and CDR2 sequences are MNHEY and SVGAGI. There are 14 residues in the CDR3. Trimming took off 2 bases at V and 1 base at J, with 9 bases between the two ends.

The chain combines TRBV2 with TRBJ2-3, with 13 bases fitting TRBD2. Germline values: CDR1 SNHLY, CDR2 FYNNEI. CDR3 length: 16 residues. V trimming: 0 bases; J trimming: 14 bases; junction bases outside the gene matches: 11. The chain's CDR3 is CASSEASGTSGVGSYF. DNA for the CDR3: TGTGCCAGCAGTGAAGCCTCCGGGACTAGCGGGGTCGGATCGTATTTT.

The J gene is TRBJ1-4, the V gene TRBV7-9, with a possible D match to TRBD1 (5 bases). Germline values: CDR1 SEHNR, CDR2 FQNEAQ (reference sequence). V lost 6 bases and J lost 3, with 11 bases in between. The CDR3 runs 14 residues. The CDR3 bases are TGTGCCAGCAGACCTCAGGGATCTAATGAAAAACTGTTTTTT. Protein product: CASRPQGSNEKLFF. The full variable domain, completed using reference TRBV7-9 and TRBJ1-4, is DTGVSQNPRHKITKRGQNVTFRCDPISEHNRLYWYRQTLGQGPEFLTYFQNEAQLEKSRLLSDRFSAERPKGSFSTLEIQRTEQGDSAMYLCASRPQGSNEKLFFGSGTQLSVL.

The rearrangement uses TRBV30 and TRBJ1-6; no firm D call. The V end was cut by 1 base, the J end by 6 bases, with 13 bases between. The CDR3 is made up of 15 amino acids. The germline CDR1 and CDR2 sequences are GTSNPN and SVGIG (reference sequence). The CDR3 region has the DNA TGTGCCTGGAGTGGTCGTACTTTTCTTAATTCACCCCTCCACTTT. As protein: CAWSGRTFLNSPLHF. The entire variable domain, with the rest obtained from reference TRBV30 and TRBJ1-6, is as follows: SQTIHQWPATLVQPVGSPLSLECTVEGTSNPNLYWYRQAAGRGLQLLFYSVGIGQISSEVPQNLSASRPQDRQFILSSKKLLLSDSGFYLCAWSGRTFLNSPLHFGNGTRLTVT.

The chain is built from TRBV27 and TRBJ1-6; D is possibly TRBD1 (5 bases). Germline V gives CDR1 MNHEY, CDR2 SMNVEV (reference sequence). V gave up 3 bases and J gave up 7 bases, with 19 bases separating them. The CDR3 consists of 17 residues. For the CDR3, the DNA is TGTGCCAGCAGTTTCTCGACAGCTCACAAAGGGAATTCACCCCTCCACTTT. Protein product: CASSFSTAHKGNSPLHF.